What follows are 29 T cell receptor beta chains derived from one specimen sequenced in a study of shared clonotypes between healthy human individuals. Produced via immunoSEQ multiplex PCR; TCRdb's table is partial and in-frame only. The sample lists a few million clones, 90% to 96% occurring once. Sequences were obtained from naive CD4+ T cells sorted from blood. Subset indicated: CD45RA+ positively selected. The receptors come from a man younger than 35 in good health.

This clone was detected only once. In DNA, the CDR3 is TGTGCCTGGAGGGACGGGCAGGGGGCATACGAGCAGTACTTC. The encoded protein is CAWRDGQGAYEQYF. The chain links TRBV30 to TRBJ2-7; 8 nucleotides align to TRBD1. The CDR3 covers 14 residues. Germline V gene sequence: CDR1 GTSNPN, CDR2 SVGIG (reference sequence). V gave up 3 bases and J gave up 4 bases; unmatched junction bases: 8.

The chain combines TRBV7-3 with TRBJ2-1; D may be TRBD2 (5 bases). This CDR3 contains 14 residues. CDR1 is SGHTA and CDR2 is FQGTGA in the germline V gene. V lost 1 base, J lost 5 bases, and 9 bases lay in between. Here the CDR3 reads CASSLSSSNNEQFF. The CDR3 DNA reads TGTGCCAGCAGCTTAAGTTCTAGCAACAATGAGCAGTTCTTC.

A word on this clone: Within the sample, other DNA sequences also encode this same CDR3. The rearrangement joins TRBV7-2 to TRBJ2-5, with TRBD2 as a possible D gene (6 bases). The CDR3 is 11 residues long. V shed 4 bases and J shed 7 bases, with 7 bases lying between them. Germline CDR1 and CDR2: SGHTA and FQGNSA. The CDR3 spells CASSSGGTQYF. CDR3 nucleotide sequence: TGTGCCAGCAGCTCCGGGGGGACCCAGTACTTC.

This chain's CDR3 is CASSFSQGRRETQYF. In DNA, the CDR3 is TGCGCCAGCAGCTTCTCACAGGGGCGAAGGGAGACCCAGTACTTC. The V gene is TRBV5-1, the J gene TRBJ2-5; 7 bases match TRBD1. Trimming removed 2 bases from V and 5 bases from J; junction bases left unmatched: 9. Looked up from germline, CDR1 is SGHRS and CDR2 is YFSETQ. The CDR3 has 15 amino acids.

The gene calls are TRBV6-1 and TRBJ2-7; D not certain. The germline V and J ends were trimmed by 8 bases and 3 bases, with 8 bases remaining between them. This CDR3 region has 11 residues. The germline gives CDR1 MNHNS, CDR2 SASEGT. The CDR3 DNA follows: TGTGCCAGCGCCTGGGGCTACGAGCAGTACTTC. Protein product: CASAWGYEQYF.

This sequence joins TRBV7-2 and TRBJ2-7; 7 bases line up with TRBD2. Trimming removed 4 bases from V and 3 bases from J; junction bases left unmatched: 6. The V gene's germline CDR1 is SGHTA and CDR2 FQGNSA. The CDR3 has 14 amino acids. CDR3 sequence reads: CASSSLAAYYEQYF. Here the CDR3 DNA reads TGTGCCAGCAGCTCCCTAGCGGCTTACTACGAGCAGTACTTC.

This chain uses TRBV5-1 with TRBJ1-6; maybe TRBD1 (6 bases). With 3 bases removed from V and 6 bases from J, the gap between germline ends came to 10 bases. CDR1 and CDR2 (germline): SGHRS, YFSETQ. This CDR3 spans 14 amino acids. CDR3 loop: CASSYRVGNSPLHF. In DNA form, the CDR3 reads TGCGCCAGCAGCTACAGGGTGGGTAATTCACCCCTCCACTTT.

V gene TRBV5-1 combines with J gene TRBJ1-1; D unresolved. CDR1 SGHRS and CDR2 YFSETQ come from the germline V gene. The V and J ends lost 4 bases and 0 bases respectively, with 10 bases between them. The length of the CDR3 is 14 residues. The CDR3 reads CASSQDPMNTEAFF. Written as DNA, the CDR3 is TGCGCCAGCAGCCAGGATCCAATGAACACTGAAGCTTTCTTT.

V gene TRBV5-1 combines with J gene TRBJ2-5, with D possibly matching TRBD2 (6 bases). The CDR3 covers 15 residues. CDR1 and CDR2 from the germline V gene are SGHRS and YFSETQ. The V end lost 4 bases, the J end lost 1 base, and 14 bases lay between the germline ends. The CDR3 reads CASSTGGVSQETQYF. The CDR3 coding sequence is TGCGCCAGCAGCACCGGAGGGGTCTCCCAAGAGACCCAGTACTTC. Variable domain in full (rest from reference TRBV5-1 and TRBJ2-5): KAGVTQTPRYLIKTRGQQVTLSCSPISGHRSVSWYQQTPGQGLQFLFEYFSETQRNKGNFPGRFSGRQFSNSRSEMNVSTLELGDSALYLCASSTGGVSQETQYFGPGTRLLVL.

The CDR3 DNA is TGCGCCACCAGGGGACGGCGCATGAACACTGAAGCTTTCTTT. Amino acid sequence: CATRGRRMNTEAFF. The J gene is TRBJ1-1, the V gene TRBV10-1; maybe TRBD1 (6 bases). V lost 10 bases to trimming and J lost 0 bases, with 15 bases between them. The CDR3 has 14 amino acids. Germline CDR1 WNHNN, CDR2 SYGVQD (reference sequence).

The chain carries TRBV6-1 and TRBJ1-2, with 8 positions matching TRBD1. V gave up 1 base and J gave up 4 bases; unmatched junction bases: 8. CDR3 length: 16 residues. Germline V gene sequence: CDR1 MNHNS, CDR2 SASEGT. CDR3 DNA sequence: TGTGCCAGCAGTGAAGTGTCAGGGGGCGGAGGCTATGGCTACACCTTC. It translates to CASSEVSGGGGYGYTF.

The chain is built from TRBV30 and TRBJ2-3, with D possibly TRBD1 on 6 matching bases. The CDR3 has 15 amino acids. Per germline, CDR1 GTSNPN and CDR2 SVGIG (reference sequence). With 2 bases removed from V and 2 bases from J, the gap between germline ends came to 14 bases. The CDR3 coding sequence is TGTGCCTGGAGTAGAGGGGGTTGGGACACAGATACGCAGTATTTT. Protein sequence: CAWSRGGWDTDTQYF.

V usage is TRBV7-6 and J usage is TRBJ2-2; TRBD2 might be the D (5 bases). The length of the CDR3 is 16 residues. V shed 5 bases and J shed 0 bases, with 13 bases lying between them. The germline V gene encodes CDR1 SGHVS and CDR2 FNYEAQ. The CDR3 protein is CASSRSGVSNTGELFF. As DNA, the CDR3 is TGTGCCAGCAGCCGTTCCGGGGTGTCGAACACCGGGGAGCTGTTTTTT.

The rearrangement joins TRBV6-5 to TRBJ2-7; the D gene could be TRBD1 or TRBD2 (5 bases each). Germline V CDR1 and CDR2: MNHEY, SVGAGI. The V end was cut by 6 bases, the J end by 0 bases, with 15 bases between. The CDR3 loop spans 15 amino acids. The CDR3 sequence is CASRTGTKLSYEQYF. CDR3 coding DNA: TGTGCCAGCAGAACCGGGACCAAGCTCTCCTACGAGCAGTACTTC.

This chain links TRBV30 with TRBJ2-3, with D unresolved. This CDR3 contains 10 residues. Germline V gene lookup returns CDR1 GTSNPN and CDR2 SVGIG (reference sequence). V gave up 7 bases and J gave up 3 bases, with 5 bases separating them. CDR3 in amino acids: CASQTDTQYF. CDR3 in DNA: TGTGCCTCGCAGACAGATACGCAGTATTTT.

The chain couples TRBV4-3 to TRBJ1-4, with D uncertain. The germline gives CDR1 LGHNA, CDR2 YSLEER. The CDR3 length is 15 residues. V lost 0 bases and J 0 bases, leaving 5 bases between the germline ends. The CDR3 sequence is CASSQDDSTNEKLFF. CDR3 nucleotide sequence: TGCGCCAGCAGCCAAGATGACTCAACTAATGAAAAACTGTTTTTT.

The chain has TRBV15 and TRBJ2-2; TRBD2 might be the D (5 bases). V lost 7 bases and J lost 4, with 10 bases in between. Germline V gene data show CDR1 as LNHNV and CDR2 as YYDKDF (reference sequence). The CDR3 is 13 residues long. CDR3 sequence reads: CATTPGITGELFF. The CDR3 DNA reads TGTGCCACCACCCCGGGAATCACCGGGGAGCTGTTTTTT.

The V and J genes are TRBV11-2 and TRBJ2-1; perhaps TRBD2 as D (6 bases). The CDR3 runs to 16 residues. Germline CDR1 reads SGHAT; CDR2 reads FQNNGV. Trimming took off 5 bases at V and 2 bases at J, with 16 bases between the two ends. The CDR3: CASSGQSRGAYNEQFF. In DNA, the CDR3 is TGTGCCAGCAGCGGCCAGTCGCGGGGCGCCTACAATGAGCAGTTCTTC.

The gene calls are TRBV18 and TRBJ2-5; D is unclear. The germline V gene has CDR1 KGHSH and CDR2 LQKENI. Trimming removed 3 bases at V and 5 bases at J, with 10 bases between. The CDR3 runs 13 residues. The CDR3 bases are TGTGCCAGCTCACCGGGCCGTTGGGAGACCCAGTACTTC. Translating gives CASSPGRWETQYF.

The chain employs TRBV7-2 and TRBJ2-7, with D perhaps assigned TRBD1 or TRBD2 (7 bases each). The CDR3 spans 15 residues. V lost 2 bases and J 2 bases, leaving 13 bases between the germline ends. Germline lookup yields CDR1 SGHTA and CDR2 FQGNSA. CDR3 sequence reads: CASSLTAGGAYEQYF. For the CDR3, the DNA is TGTGCCAGCAGCTTAACGGCAGGGGGGGCCTACGAGCAGTACTTC.

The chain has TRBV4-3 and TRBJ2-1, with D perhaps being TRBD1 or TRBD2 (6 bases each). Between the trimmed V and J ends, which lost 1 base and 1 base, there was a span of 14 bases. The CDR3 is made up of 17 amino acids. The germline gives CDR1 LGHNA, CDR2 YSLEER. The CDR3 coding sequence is TGCGCCAGCAGCCAAGCAGGAGGGGGAGTTTCCTACAATGAGCAGTTCTTC. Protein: CASSQAGGGVSYNEQFF.

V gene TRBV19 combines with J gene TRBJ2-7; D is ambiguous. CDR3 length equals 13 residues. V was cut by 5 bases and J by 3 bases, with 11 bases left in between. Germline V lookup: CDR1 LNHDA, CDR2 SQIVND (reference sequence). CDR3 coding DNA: TGTGCCAGTAGTGGGCGGACGGGCTACGAGCAGTACTTC. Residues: CASSGRTGYEQYF.

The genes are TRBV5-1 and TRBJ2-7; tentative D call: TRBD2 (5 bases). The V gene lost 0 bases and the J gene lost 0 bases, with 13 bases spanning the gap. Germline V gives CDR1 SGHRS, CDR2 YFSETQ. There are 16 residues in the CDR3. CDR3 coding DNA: TGCGCCAGCAGCTTGGGCAGTAGCGTGCTCTCCTACGAGCAGTACTTC. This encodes CASSLGSSVLSYEQYF.

For the CDR3, the DNA is TGCGCCAGCAGCTTTGGCCTTTCGGGACAGGGAAACCAAGAGACCCAGTACTTC. It specifies CASSFGLSGQGNQETQYF. The genes are TRBV5-1 and TRBJ2-5, with 9 bases lining up with TRBD1. The CDR3 is made up of 18 amino acids. The trim removed 2 bases at V and 0 bases at J, leaving 11 bases unmatched. CDR1 is SGHRS, CDR2 YFSETQ, per germline.

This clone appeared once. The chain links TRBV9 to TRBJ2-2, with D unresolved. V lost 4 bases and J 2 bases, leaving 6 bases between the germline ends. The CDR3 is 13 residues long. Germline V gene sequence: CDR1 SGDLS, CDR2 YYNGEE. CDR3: CASSPPNTGELFF. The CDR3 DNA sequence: TGTGCCAGCAGCCCCCCCAACACCGGGGAGCTGTTTTTT.

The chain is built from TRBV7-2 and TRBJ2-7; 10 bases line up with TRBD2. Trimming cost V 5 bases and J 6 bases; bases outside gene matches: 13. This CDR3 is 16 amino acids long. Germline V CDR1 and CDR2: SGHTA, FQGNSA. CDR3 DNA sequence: TGTGCCAGCAGCGCCCCGGGGGGTAGCGGGAGGCCCGAGCAGTACTTC. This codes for CASSAPGGSGRPEQYF. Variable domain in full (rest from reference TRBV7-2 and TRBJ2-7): GAGVSQSPSNKVTEKGKDVELRCDPISGHTALYWYRQSLGQGLEFLIYFQGNSAPDKSGLPSDRFSAERTGGSVSTLTIQRTQQEDSAVYLCASSAPGGSGRPEQYFGPGTRLTVT.

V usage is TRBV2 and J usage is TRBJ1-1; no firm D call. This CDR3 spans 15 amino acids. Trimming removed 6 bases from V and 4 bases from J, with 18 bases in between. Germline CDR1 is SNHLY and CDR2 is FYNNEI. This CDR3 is CASREQGIGGTEAFF. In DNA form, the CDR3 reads TGTGCCAGCAGGGAACAAGGAATCGGAGGCACTGAAGCTTTCTTT.

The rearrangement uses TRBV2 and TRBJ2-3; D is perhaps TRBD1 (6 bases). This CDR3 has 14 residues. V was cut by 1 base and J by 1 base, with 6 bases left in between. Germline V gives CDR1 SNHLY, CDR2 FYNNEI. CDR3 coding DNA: TGTGCCAGCAGTGAAGACAGGGGCACAGATACGCAGTATTTT. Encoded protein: CASSEDRGTDTQYF. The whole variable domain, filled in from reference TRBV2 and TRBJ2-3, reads EPEVTQTPSHQVTQMGQEVILRCVPISNHLYFYWYRQILGQKVEFLVSFYNNEISEKSEIFDDQFSVERPDGSNFTLKIRSTKLEDSAMYFCASSEDRGTDTQYFGPGTRLTVL.

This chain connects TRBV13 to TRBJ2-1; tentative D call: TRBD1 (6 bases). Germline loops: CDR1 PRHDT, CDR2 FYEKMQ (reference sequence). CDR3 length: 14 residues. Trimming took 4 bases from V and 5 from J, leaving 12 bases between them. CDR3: CASSSRGLNNEQFF. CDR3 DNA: TGTGCCAGCAGCTCCAGGGGCTTAAACAATGAGCAGTTCTTC. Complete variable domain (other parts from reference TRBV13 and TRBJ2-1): AAGVIQSPRHLIKEKRETATLKCYPIPRHDTVYWYQQGPGQDPQFLISFYEKMQSDKGSIPDRFSAQQFSDYHSELNMSSLELGDSALYFCASSSRGLNNEQFFGPGTRLTVL.